The entry that follows covers one T cell receptor (beta chain) sequence. This sample is drawn from a study of blood T cell repertoires in COVID-19. On the study more broadly: The samples span acute and convalescent COVID-19 from the United States, Italy and Spain. Sources were T cells, B-cell-depleted T cells, or PBMCs; the material itself was cDNA or gDNA.

This CDR3 has 17 amino acids. Germline V gene sequence: CDR1 LGHDT, CDR2 YNNKEL (reference sequence). V shed 4 bases, J shed 0 bases, and the junction held 8 bases outside the gene matches. Original processing methods: How many nucleated cells were present was estimated from reference gene primer amplification. TCRdb's copy holds only in-frame clones and misses some; the assay was immunoSEQ multiplex PCR. The DNA gave D and trimming, while V, J and clone size come from that table. The table lists under 300,000 clones, roughly 88% of them singletons. The genes are TRBV3-1 (or the pseudogene TRBV3-2) and TRBJ1-4; 7 bases agree with TRBD1. The sample taken for sequencing was peripheral blood. This receptor was taken from a man aged 25-40 years who had recovered from COVID-19. The CDR3 is CASSPQRGGTTNEKLFF. The CDR3, as DNA: TGTGCCAGCAGCCCCCAACGAGGGGGCACAACTAATGAAAAACTGTTTTTT.